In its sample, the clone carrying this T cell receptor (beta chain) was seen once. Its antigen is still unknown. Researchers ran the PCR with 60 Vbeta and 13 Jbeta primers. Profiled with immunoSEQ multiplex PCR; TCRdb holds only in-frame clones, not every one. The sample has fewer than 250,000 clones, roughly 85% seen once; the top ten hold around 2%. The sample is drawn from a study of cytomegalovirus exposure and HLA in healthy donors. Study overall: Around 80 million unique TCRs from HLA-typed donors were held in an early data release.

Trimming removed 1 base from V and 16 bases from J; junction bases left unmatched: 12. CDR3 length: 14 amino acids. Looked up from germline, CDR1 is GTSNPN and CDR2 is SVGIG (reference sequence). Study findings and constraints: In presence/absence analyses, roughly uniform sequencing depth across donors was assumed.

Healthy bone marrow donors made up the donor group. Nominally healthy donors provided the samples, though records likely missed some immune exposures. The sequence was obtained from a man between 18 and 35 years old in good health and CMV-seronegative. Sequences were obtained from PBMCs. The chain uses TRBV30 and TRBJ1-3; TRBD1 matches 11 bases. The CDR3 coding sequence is TGTGCCTGGAGTGCGGCAATTGGACAGGGGGCGATGTATTTT. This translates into CAWSAAIGQGAMYF.